What follows is one T cell receptor beta chain and its context. CDR1 SGHTA and CDR2 FQGTGA come from the germline V gene. The CDR3 covers 13 residues. V was clipped by 5 bases and J by 4 bases, with 11 bases between them. This sample was taken from a study of blood T cell repertoires in COVID-19. Profiling relied on immunoSEQ multiplex PCR, and the TCRdb table lists in-frame clones only, not all of them. The sample records roughly 150,000 clones, 85% to 90% being singletons. Sequencing input: peripheral blood. The chain employs TRBV7-3 and TRBJ1-2; D not resolved. This receptor was identified in a woman in her 70s with COVID-19, enrolled during active disease. This CDR3 reads CASSPTTSYGYTF. The DNA of the CDR3 is TGTGCCAGCAGCCCGACAACCAGCTATGGCTACACCTTC.